This T cell receptor beta chain was recorded in a study of shared clonotypes between healthy human individuals. Whole-study context: For every donor, three CD4 naive, three CD4 memory, two CD8 naive and one CD8 memory plates were used. Study outcomes and limitations: Donor clonotype sharing was expected to depend on sequencing depth. Naive CD4 clonotypes were shared across several donors at 4.5% to 6%.

Naive CD8 isolation took CD45RO-negative cells positively selected for CCR7 and excluded terminally differentiated effector memory CD45RA+ cells. The CDR3 has 16 amino acids. V was pared by 0 bases and J by 5 bases, with 17 bases between. Germline V lookup: CDR1 MNHEY, CDR2 SVGAGI. Profiling relied on immunoSEQ multiplex PCR, and the TCRdb table lists in-frame clones only, not all of them. The sample lists hundreds of thousands of clones, approximately 96% occurring once. As concerns this clone: Antigen specificity is unknown.

V is TRBV6-5 and J is TRBJ2-7; D is possibly TRBD2 (6 bases). This clonotype was sampled from a woman aged 25 to 39 in good health. Input material: naive CD8+ T cells sorted from blood. The CDR3 nucleotides read TGTGCCAGCAGTTACTCGATAGTCGGGAGAAAGAACGAGCAGTACTTC. It encodes CASSYSIVGRKNEQYF.